Sequencing of this T cell receptor (beta chain) was carried out in a study of cytomegalovirus exposure and HLA in healthy donors. Regarding the study as a whole: Earlier analysis found most TCR beta V segments productive about 90% or about 30% of the time.

This clone was recorded a few times. Its target is not known. The CDR3 sequence is 17 residues long. CDR1 is SGHAT and CDR2 is FQNNGV in the germline V gene. The trim removed 0 bases at V and 4 bases at J, leaving 5 bases unmatched. With 60 Vbeta and 13 Jbeta primers, the PCR was carried out. Using immunoSEQ multiplex PCR, the repertoire was profiled, and TCRdb retains in-frame clones only, with some absent. The data contain about 110,000 clones, more than 65% of them singletons. This receptor was taken from a boy between 10 and 17 years old in good health and CMV-seronegative. Sequenced: PBMCs. The chain links TRBV11-2 to TRBJ2-2, with 10 bases matching TRBD2. CDR3 residues: CASSLEPSGGPTGELFF. The CDR3 nucleotides are TGTGCCAGCAGCTTAGAGCCTAGCGGGGGCCCCACCGGGGAGCTGTTTTTT.